Below, 9 T cell receptor beta chains from the same sample are listed, as sequenced in a study of CD8 T cells in Susac syndrome. When the RNA was reverse transcribed, random hexamers were used with an input of roughly 0.45 to 1 ug. Using its own MiXCR run on the immunoSEQ multiplex PCR reads, TCRdb lists one record per CDR3 protein. This repertoire shows approximately 68,000 distinct CDR3 sequences, approximately 94% found once; its top ten account for about 0.38%. The material sequenced was CD8+ T cells from PBMCs. These receptors were obtained from a human donor with multiple sclerosis.

J is TRBJ2-7 and V is TRBV5-1; unclear D gene. CDR1 SGHRS and CDR2 YFSETQ come from the germline V gene. The V end was cut by 4 bases, the J end by 0 bases, with 11 bases between. The CDR3 is made up of 14 amino acids. The CDR3 loop reads CASSLQVNSYEQYF. The CDR3 nucleotides read TGCGCCAGCAGCCTTCAGGTCAACTCCTACGAGCAGTACTTC. Full variable domain (outside the CDR3, taken from reference TRBV5-1 and TRBJ2-7): KAGVTQTPRYLIKTRGQQVTLSCSPISGHRSVSWYQQTPGQGLQFLFEYFSETQRNKGNFPGRFSGRQFSNSRSEMNVSTLELGDSALYLCASSLQVNSYEQYFGPGTRLTVT.

The chain joins TRBV6-2 or TRBV6-3 to TRBJ2-7; D ambiguous. Germline CDR1 is MNHEY and CDR2 is SVGEGT. The CDR3 spans 14 residues. V lost 2 bases and J 5 bases, leaving 13 bases between the germline ends. The CDR3 DNA reads TGTGCCAGCAGTTACCAACTCGGCGAGAACGAGCAGTACTTC. Translating it yields CASSYQLGENEQYF.

The genes are TRBV27 and TRBJ1-1; D gene uncertain. Germline CDR1 reads MNHEY; CDR2 reads SMNVEV (reference sequence). The V end lost 1 base, the J end lost 8 bases, and 8 bases lay between the germline ends. The CDR3 runs to 12 residues. This CDR3 reads CASSLYGQEAFF. The DNA for the CDR3 is TGTGCCAGCAGTTTATACGGGCAAGAAGCTTTCTTT.

The rearrangement links TRBV19 to TRBJ2-1; TRBD2 agrees at 9 bases. Per the germline V gene, CDR1 is LNHDA and CDR2 is SQIVND (reference sequence). The length of the CDR3 is 16 residues. After removal of 4 bases from V and 5 bases from J, the junction contained 9 bases not matched to a gene. CDR3 bases: TGTGCCAGTAGTAAGTTTCTAGCGGGACCTAACAATGAGCAGTTCTTC. As protein: CASSKFLAGPNNEQFF.

This rearrangement joins TRBV29-1 to TRBJ2-5, with D unresolved. The CDR3 extends over 11 amino acids. Germline CDR1 is SQVTM and CDR2 is ANQGSEA. V lost 7 bases and J 5 bases, leaving 11 bases between the germline ends. The CDR3 loop reads CSGRHAETQYF. In DNA form, the CDR3 reads TGCAGCGGAAGACATGCTGAGACCCAGTACTTC.

V gene TRBV7-9 combines with J gene TRBJ2-1; 7 bases line up with TRBD2. This CDR3 spans 13 amino acids. The V segment lost 4 bases and the J segment 4 bases; nucleotides outside the gene matches: 1. Looked up from germline, CDR1 is SEHNR and CDR2 is FQNEAQ (reference sequence). The CDR3 DNA reads TGTGCCAGCAGCTCGGGGGGATACAATGAGCAGTTCTTC. Its protein product is CASSSGGYNEQFF.

This rearrangement joins TRBV11-2 to TRBJ1-1, with 12 nucleotides matching TRBD1. In germline, CDR1 is SGHAT, CDR2 FQNNGV. V trimming: 5 bases; J trimming: 2 bases; junction bases outside the gene matches: 6. The length of the CDR3 is 16 residues. The CDR3 DNA follows: TGTGCCAGCAGCGTCCGGGACAGGGGGCACAACACTGAAGCTTTCTTT. This encodes CASSVRDRGHNTEAFF. Using reference TRBV11-2 and TRBJ1-1 for the parts outside the CDR3, the full variable domain is EAGVAQSPRYKIIEKRQSVAFWCNPISGHATLYWYQQILGQGPKLLIQFQNNGVVDDSQLPKDRFSAERLKGVDSTLKIQPAKLEDSAVYLCASSVRDRGHNTEAFFGQGTRLTVV.

This rearrangement joins TRBV19 to TRBJ2-1; D not resolved. The germline gives CDR1 LNHDA, CDR2 SQIVND (reference sequence). Deletions cut 5 bases from V and 3 bases from J, with 8 bases between. The CDR3 is 13 amino acids. The CDR3 sequence is CASSSDNYNEQFF. In DNA form, the CDR3 reads TGTGCCAGTAGTTCCGATAACTACAATGAGCAGTTCTTC.

The chain uses TRBV19 and TRBJ2-2, with D unclear. V dropped 3 bases and J dropped 6 bases, with 11 bases sitting between them. The germline V gene has CDR1 LNHDA and CDR2 SQIVND (reference sequence). The CDR3 is 14 residues long. In nucleotides, the CDR3 is TGTGCCAGTAGTATCTCCGCTCAGGCCGGGGAGCTGTTTTTT. Translation gives CASSISAQAGELFF.